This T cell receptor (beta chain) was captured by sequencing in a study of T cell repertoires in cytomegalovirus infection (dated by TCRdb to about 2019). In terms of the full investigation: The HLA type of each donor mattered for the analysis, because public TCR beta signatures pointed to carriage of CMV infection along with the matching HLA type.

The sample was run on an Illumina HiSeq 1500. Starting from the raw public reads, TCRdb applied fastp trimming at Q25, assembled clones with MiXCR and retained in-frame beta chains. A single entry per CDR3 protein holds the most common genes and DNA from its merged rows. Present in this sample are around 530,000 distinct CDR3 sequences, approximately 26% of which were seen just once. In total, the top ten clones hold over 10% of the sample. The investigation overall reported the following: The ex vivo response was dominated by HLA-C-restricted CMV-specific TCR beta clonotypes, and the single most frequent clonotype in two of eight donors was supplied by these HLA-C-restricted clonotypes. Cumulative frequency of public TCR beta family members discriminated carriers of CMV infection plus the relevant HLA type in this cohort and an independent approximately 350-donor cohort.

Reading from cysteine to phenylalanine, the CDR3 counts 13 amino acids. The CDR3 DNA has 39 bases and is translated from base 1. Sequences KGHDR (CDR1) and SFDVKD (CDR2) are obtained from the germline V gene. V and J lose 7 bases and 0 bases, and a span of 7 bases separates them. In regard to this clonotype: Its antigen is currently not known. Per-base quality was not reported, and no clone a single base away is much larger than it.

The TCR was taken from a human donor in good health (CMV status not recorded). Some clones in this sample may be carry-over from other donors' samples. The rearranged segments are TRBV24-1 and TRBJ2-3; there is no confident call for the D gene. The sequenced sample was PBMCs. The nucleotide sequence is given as TGTGCCACCAGCGAACCGAGCACAGATACGCAGTATTTT. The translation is CATSEPSTDTQYF.